The clone carrying this T cell receptor (beta chain) was seen more than once but under ten times. Its antigen is unknown. This record belongs to a study of post-analysis software for immune sequencing data. Study-wide points: There were a few TRBV segments more frequent in patients than controls, and TRBV5-6, TRBV5-1 and TRBV20-1 were among them.

CDR3 length equals 15 residues. Germline assignment: CDR1 SEHNR and CDR2 FQNEAQ (reference sequence). Trimming pared 4 bases from V and 0 bases from J, leaving 13 bases between. cDNA libraries of TCR beta carried unique molecular identifiers. Once roughly 0.85 to 11 million T cells were used, about 510,000 cDNA molecules resulted. One entry per CDR3 protein, called by TCRdb with MiXCR from the PCR reads. The sample carries over 700,000 distinct CDR3 sequences, 25% to 30% recorded once. V usage is TRBV7-9 and J usage is TRBJ2-7; tentatively, D is TRBD2 (7 bases). The sequenced material came from blood. This receptor was obtained from a girl aged 10 to 17 with multiple sclerosis. The CDR3 sequence: CASSSGGPGSYEQYF. DNA for the CDR3: TGTGCCAGCAGCTCCGGGGGGCCTGGCTCCTACGAGCAGTACTTC.